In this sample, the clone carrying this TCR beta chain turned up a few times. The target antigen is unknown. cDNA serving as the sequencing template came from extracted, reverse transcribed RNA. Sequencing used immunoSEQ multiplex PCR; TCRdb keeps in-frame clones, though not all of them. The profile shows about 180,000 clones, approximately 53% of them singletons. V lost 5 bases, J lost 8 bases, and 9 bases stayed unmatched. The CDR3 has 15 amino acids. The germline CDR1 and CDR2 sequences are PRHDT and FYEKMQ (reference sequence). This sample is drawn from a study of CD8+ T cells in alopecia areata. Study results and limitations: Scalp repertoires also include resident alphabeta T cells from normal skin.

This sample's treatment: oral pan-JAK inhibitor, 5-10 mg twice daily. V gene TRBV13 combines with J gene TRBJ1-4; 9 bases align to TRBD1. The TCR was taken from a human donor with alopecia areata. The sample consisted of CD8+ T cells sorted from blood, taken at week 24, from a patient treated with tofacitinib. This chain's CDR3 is CASSAQGAGQEKLFF. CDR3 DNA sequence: TGTGCCAGCAGCGCACAGGGGGCAGGACAGGAAAAACTGTTTTTT. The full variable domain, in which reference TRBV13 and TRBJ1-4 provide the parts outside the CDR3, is AAGVIQSPRHLIKEKRETATLKCYPIPRHDTVYWYQQGPGQDPQFLISFYEKMQSDKGSIPDRFSAQQFSDYHSELNMSSLELGDSALYFCASSAQGAGQEKLFFGSGTQLSVL.